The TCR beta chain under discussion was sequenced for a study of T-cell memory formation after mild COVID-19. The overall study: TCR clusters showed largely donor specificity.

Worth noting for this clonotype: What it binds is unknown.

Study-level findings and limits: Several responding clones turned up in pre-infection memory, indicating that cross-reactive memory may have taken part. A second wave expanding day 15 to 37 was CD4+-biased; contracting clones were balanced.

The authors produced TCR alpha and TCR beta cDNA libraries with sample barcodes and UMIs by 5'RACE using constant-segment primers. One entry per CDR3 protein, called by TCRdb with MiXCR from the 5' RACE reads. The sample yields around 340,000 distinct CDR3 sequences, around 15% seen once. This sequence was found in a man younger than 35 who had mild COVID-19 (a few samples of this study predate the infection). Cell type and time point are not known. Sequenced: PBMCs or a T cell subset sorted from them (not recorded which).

DNA of the CDR3: TGTGCCAGCAGCCTGGGTTCGGCAGGCTTAAACGAAAAACTGTTTTTT. Translation gives CASSLGSAGLNEKLFF. The J gene is TRBJ1-4, the V gene TRBV5-8; no clear D gene. This CDR3 spans 16 amino acids. CDR1 and CDR2 from the germline V gene are SGHTS and YDEGEE. Trimming took off 4 bases at V and 8 bases at J, with 21 bases between the two ends.